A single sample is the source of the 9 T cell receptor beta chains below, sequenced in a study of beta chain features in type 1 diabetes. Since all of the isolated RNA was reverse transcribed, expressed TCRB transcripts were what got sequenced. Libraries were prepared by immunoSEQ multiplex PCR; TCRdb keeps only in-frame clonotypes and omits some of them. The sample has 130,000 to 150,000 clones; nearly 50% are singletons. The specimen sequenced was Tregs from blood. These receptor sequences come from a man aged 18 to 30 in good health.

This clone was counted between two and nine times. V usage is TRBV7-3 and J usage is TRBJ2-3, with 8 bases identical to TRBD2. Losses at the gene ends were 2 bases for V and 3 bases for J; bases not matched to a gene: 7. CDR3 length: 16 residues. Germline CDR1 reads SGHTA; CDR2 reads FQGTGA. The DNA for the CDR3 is TGTGCCAGCAGCTTAGGTGCGGGGGGAAAAACAGATACGCAGTATTTT. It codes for CASSLGAGGKTDTQYF.

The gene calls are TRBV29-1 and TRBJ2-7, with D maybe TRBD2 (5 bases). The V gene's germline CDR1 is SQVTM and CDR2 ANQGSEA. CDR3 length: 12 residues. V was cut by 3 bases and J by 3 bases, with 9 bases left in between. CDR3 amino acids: CSVEGVGYEQYF. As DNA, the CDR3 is TGCAGCGTTGAGGGAGTCGGCTACGAGCAGTACTTC.

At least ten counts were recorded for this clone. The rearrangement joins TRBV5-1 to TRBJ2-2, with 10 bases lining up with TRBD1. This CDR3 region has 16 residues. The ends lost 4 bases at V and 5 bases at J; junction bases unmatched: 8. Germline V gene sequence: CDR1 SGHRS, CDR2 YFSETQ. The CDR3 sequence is CASSPATGGWTGELFF. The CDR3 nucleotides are TGCGCCAGCAGCCCGGCGACAGGGGGCTGGACCGGGGAGCTGTTTTTT.

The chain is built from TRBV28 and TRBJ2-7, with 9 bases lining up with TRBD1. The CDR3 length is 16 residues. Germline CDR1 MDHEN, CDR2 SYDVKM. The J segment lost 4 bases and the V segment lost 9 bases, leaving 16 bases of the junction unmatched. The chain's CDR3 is CASASLPGQGTYEQYF. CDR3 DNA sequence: TGTGCCAGTGCTTCTCTTCCGGGACAGGGCACTTACGAGCAGTACTTC.

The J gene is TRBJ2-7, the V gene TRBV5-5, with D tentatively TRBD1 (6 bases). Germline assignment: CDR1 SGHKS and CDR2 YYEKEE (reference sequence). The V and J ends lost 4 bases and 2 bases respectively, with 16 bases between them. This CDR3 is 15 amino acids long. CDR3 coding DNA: TGTGCCAGCAGCGGAGGACCGGGACACACCTACGAGCAGTACTTC. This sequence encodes CASSGGPGHTYEQYF.

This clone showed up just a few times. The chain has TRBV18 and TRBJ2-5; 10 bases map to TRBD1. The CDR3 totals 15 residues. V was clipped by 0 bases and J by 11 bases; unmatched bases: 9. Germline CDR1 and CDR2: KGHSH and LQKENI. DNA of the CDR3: TGTGCCAGCTCACCACCGGGGACAGGGGTTATGGAGCAGTACTTC. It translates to CASSPPGTGVMEQYF.

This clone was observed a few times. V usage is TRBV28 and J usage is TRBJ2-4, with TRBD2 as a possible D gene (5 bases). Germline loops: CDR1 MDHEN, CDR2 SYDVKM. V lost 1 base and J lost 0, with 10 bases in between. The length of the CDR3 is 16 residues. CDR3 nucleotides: TGTGCCAGCAGTTTATTGAGGGAAGTAGCCAAAAACATTCAGTACTTC. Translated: CASSLLREVAKNIQYF.

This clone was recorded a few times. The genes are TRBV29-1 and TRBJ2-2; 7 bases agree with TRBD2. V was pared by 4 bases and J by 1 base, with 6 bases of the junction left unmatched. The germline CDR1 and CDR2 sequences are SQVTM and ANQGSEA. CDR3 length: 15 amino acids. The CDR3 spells CSVAGGGVNTGELFF. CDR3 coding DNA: TGCAGCGTTGCGGGGGGAGGGGTGAACACCGGGGAGCTGTTTTTT.

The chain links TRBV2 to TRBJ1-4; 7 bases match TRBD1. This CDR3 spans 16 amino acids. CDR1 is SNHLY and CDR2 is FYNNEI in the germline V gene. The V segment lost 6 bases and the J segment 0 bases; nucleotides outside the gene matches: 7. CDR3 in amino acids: CASSSGTAATNEKLFF. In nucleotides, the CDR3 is TGTGCCAGCAGCTCTGGGACAGCGGCAACTAATGAAAAACTGTTTTTT.